Shown below are 4 T cell receptor beta chains from a single sample sequenced in a study of cytomegalovirus exposure and HLA in healthy donors. The PCR had 60 Vbeta and 13 Jbeta primers. Method: immunoSEQ multiplex PCR; TCRdb's copy keeps in-frame clones and lacks some. The data show about 94,000 clones, with 60% to 80% seen just once and about 3.8% held by the top ten. The sequencing sample was made of PBMCs. These receptors all come from a woman between 35 and 50 years old in good health and CMV-seronegative.

The chain links TRBV10-3 to TRBJ2-4, with D unclear. The CDR3 is 12 residues long. Germline V gene lookup returns CDR1 ENHRY and CDR2 SYGVKD. V lost 2 bases to trimming and J lost 10 bases, with 9 bases between them. The CDR3 region has the DNA TGTGCCATCAGTGAGCCAGGCATGATTCAGTACTTC. Protein product: CAISEPGMIQYF.

The V call is TRBV7-3, the J call TRBJ2-4, with TRBD2 matching 8 bases. Germline V gene data show CDR1 as SGHTA and CDR2 as FQGTGA. The CDR3 runs to 14 residues. Trimming cost V 5 bases and J 4 bases; bases outside gene matches: 4. The chain's CDR3 is CASSPGGDKNIQYF. The CDR3 nucleotides are TGTGCCAGCAGCCCCGGGGGGGATAAAAACATTCAGTACTTC.

This clone occurred a few times. This rearrangement joins TRBV6-6 to TRBJ1-1; 7 bases match TRBD1. V lost 0 bases, J lost 6 bases, and 7 bases stayed unmatched. The germline gives CDR1 MNHNY, CDR2 SVGAGI (reference sequence). The CDR3 runs to 15 residues. The CDR3 nucleotides are TGTGCCAGCAGTTACTCGAGGGGGCGCCCCTCTGAAGCTTTCTTT. Amino acids: CASSYSRGRPSEAFF.

The chain combines TRBV27 with TRBJ1-2; 7 bases map to TRBD1. The CDR3 is 14 residues long. The V gene end was trimmed by 4 bases and the J gene end by 7 bases; junction bases not matched to a gene: 9. Per germline, CDR1 MNHEY and CDR2 SMNVEV (reference sequence). DNA of the CDR3: TGTGCCAGCAGTTCGGAGGGGGCCGTGGGTGGCTACACCTTC. It yields the protein CASSSEGAVGGYTF.